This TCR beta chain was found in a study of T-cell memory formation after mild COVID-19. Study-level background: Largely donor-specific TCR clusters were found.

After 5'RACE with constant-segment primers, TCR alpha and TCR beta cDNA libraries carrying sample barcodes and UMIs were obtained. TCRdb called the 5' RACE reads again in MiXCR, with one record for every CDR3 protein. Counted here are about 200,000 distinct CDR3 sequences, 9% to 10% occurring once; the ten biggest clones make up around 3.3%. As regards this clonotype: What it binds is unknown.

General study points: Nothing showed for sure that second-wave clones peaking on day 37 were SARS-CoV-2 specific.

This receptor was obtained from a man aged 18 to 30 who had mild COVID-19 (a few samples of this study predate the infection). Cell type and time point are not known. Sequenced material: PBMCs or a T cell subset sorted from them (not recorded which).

CDR3 nucleotides: TGTGCCAGCAGCCCACGGAGGGACGCAACTAATGAAAAACTGTTTTTT. Translation gives CASSPRRDATNEKLFF. The V gene is TRBV5-6, the J gene TRBJ1-4, with D possibly matching TRBD1 (5 bases). The germline V gene encodes CDR1 SGHDT and CDR2 YYEEEE. The CDR3 contains 16 residues. Trimming pared 4 bases from V and 0 bases from J, leaving 13 bases between.